These 22 T cell receptor beta chains originate from one sample sequenced in a study of blood T cell repertoires in COVID-19. Only in-frame clones appear in the TCRdb table, and some are missing; sequencing was by immunoSEQ multiplex PCR. The sample has about 280,000 clones; approximately 91% are singletons. Sequencing used peripheral blood. All receptors come from a man aged 45 to 65 with acute or convalescent COVID-19.

The chain is built from TRBV19 and TRBJ1-3; 9 nucleotides match TRBD1. V shed 5 bases and J 1 base; nucleotides not matched to a gene: 3. The CDR3 has 15 amino acids. Germline lookup yields CDR1 LNHDA and CDR2 SQIVND (reference sequence). The CDR3 DNA follows: TGTGCCAGTAGTCCCGGACAGGGGTCTGGAAACACCATATATTTT. This translates into CASSPGQGSGNTIYF.

V usage is TRBV6-5 and J usage is TRBJ2-1; 8 bases match TRBD1. V trimming: 7 bases; J trimming: 4 bases; junction bases outside the gene matches: 9. The CDR3 extends over 15 amino acids. Germline CDR1 MNHEY, CDR2 SVGAGI. The CDR3 reads CASNPTGQVYNEQFF. The CDR3 nucleotides are TGTGCCAGCAATCCTACGGGACAGGTTTACAATGAGCAGTTCTTC.

The chain links TRBV21-1 to TRBJ2-5; TRBD2, the table's D call, lacks a check against the DNA. TRBV21-1 is annotated as a pseudogene. The CDR3 has 14 residues. CDR3 in amino acids: CASSRGARWETQYF. As DNA, the CDR3 is TGTGCCAGCAGCAGAGGAGCGCGGTGGGAGACCCAGTACTTC.

The rearrangement links TRBV11-3 to TRBJ2-2; 8 bases align to TRBD2. J was trimmed by 5 bases and V by 2 bases; bases with no gene match: 7. The CDR3 has 16 amino acids. Germline CDR1 SGHNT, CDR2 YENEEA. This chain's CDR3 is CASSLRLAGRTGELFF. DNA of the CDR3: TGTGCCAGCAGCTTACGCCTAGCGGGCCGTACCGGGGAGCTGTTTTTT. The whole variable domain, filled in from reference TRBV11-3 and TRBJ2-2, reads EAGVVQSPRYKIIEKKQPVAFWCNPISGHNTLYWYLQNLGQGPELLIRYENEEAVDDSQLPKDRFSAERLKGVDSTLKIQPAELGDSAVYLCASSLRLAGRTGELFFGEGSRLTVL.

The V gene is TRBV4-2, the J gene TRBJ2-6; 7 bases are shared with TRBD1. Trimming at V came to 3 bases and at J to 0 bases, leaving 8 bases not matched to a gene. From germline, CDR1 is LGHNA and CDR2 YNFKEQ. There are 18 residues in the CDR3. CDR3 bases: TGTGCCAGCAGCCAGGATCGGGACAGACTCTCTGGGGCCAACGTCCTGACTTTC. This codes for CASSQDRDRLSGANVLTF.

The chain has TRBV5-4 and TRBJ2-3, with 7 bases matching TRBD2. Unmatched junction bases numbered 4, after V lost 3 bases and J lost 0 bases. Germline V gene sequence: CDR1 SGHNT, CDR2 YYREEE (reference sequence). The CDR3 spans 15 residues. CDR3 loop: CASSSASGSTDTQYF. The CDR3 bases are TGTGCCAGCAGCTCGGCTAGCGGTAGCACAGATACGCAGTATTTT.

This rearrangement joins TRBV5-5 to TRBJ1-4; tentative D call: TRBD1 (5 bases). Germline CDR1 SGHKS, CDR2 YYEKEE (reference sequence). The CDR3 totals 17 residues. With 0 bases removed from V and 0 bases from J, the gap between germline ends came to 12 bases. The CDR3 is CASSLDRTHATNEKLFF. CDR3 DNA sequence: TGTGCCAGCAGCTTGGACAGGACACATGCAACTAATGAAAAACTGTTTTTT.

This clone occurred a few times. The chain has TRBV7-8 and TRBJ2-5; no clear D. The V and J ends lost 2 bases and 2 bases respectively, with 6 bases between them. CDR3 length: 13 amino acids. CDR1 SGHVS and CDR2 FQNEAQ come from the germline V gene. CDR3 residues: CASSLYQQETQYF. As DNA, the CDR3 is TGTGCCAGCAGCTTATATCAGCAAGAGACCCAGTACTTC.

The genes are TRBV30 and TRBJ2-6; 8 positions agree with TRBD1. Looked up from germline, CDR1 is GTSNPN and CDR2 is SVGIG (reference sequence). Trimming cost V 1 base and J 2 bases; bases outside gene matches: 4. The CDR3 loop spans 16 amino acids. CDR3 protein: CAWSALTGAGANVLTF. The CDR3 DNA reads TGTGCCTGGAGTGCCTTGACAGGGGCTGGGGCCAACGTCCTGACTTTC.

The chain joins TRBV4-1 to TRBJ1-6, with 9 nucleotides matching TRBD1. The ends lost 0 bases at V and 6 bases at J; junction bases unmatched: 12. Germline V CDR1 and CDR2: MGHRA, YSYEKL. CDR3 length: 19 amino acids. The DNA for the CDR3 is TGCGCCAGCAGCCAAGAGAATCCCTTCGACAGGGGGTCTAATTCACCCCTCCACTTT. As protein: CASSQENPFDRGSNSPLHF.

The gene calls are TRBV5-1 and TRBJ1-4; D not resolved. Germline V gene sequence: CDR1 SGHRS, CDR2 YFSETQ. Deletions cut 0 bases from V and 5 bases from J, with 11 bases between. The CDR3 loop spans 15 amino acids. CDR3 in amino acids: CASSLAVAGNEKLFF. As DNA, the CDR3 is TGCGCCAGCAGCTTGGCCGTCGCGGGGAATGAAAAACTGTTTTTT.

This chain uses TRBV7-9 with TRBJ2-7, with D tentatively TRBD2 (6 bases). Germline V gene lookup returns CDR1 SEHNR and CDR2 FQNEAQ (reference sequence). Trimming took off 0 bases at V and 4 bases at J, with 19 bases between the two ends. The CDR3 has 17 residues. CDR3 residues: CASSLAGDPTGLYEQYF. DNA for the CDR3: TGTGCCAGCAGCTTAGCGGGAGATCCGACGGGACTTTACGAGCAGTACTTC.

This chain links TRBV5-1 with TRBJ1-1, with TRBD1 as a possible D gene (6 bases). The CDR3 is made up of 15 amino acids. V was clipped by 4 bases and J by 4 bases, with 17 bases between them. From germline, CDR1 is SGHRS and CDR2 YFSETQ. The CDR3 nucleotides read TGCGCCAGCAGCAGCACAGTGGGGGCCCTCACTGAAGCTTTCTTT. Amino acids: CASSSTVGALTEAFF.

About this clone itself: Germline is not matched at one junction end, which may reflect a read error. This chain uses TRBV7-7 with TRBJ2-7; 10 bases are a match to TRBD1. CDR1 and CDR2 from the germline V gene are SSHAT and FNYEAQ (reference sequence). The CDR3 covers 15 residues. CDR3 residues: CASSPRQGASYEQYF. CDR3 in DNA: TGTGCTAGCAGCCCCAGACAGGGGGCTAGCTACGAGCAGTACTTC.

This clone was found once. Here the CDR3 reads CASSLGQYSSTDTQYF. As DNA, the CDR3 is TGCGCCAGCAGCCTGGGACAGTACTCTAGCACAGATACGCAGTATTTT. The chain joins TRBV5-1 to TRBJ2-3; 7 bases agree with TRBD1. CDR3 length equals 16 residues. Trimming at V came to 4 bases and at J to 0 bases, leaving 8 bases not matched to a gene. Germline lookup yields CDR1 SGHRS and CDR2 YFSETQ.

This chain uses TRBV18 with TRBJ2-5, with D hard to call. This CDR3 has 14 residues. Trimming stripped 1 base from V and 5 bases from J, with 11 bases between. Germline V gene lookup returns CDR1 KGHSH and CDR2 LQKENI. The CDR3 coding sequence is TGTGCCAGCTCACCACGCGCGTCAGGCGAGACCCAGTACTTC. Translation: CASSPRASGETQYF.

The chain uses TRBV30 and TRBJ1-1; D unclear. CDR3 length equals 12 residues. The germline gives CDR1 GTSNPN, CDR2 SVGIG (reference sequence). V was pared by 3 bases and J by 7 bases, with 12 bases between. The CDR3 coding sequence is TGTGCCTGGAGGTTCGAGACACTTGAAGCTTTCTTT. Translation: CAWRFETLEAFF.

The rearrangement uses TRBV4-2 and TRBJ1-2; 7 bases are shared with TRBD1. V trimming: 3 bases; J trimming: 4 bases; junction bases outside the gene matches: 5. CDR3 length equals 14 residues. Germline CDR1 reads LGHNA; CDR2 reads YNFKEQ. In nucleotides, the CDR3 is TGTGCCAGCAGCCAGACAGGGCCGCTCTATGGCTACACCTTC. It is translated as CASSQTGPLYGYTF.

The genes are TRBV2 and TRBJ1-2; TRBD1 matches at 7 bases. Germline-derived CDR1 and CDR2 are SNHLY and FYNNEI. With V trimmed by 0 bases and J by 8 bases, 6 bases remained unmatched. The CDR3 is 14 amino acids. DNA of the CDR3: TGTGCCAGCAGTGAAGCAGGGGGCGTGTCGGGCTACACCTTC. This codes for CASSEAGGVSGYTF.

The chain uses TRBV3-1 (or the pseudogene TRBV3-2) and TRBJ1-6; D unclear. The germline V and J ends were trimmed by 1 base and 11 bases, with 6 bases remaining between them. The germline V gene encodes CDR1 LGHDT and CDR2 YNNKEL (reference sequence). This CDR3 has 12 residues. The CDR3: CASSQARAPLHF. In DNA, the CDR3 is TGTGCCAGCAGCCAAGCGAGGGCACCCCTCCACTTT.

This clone was counted once. The chain carries TRBV6-1 and TRBJ1-5; no definite D call. Germline CDR1 MNHNS, CDR2 SASEGT. Trimming stripped 2 bases from V and 3 bases from J, with 5 bases between. The CDR3 has 13 amino acids. The CDR3 DNA sequence: TGTGCCAGCAGTGAACAGAACAATCAGCCCCAGCATTTT. Residues: CASSEQNNQPQHF.

In its sample, this clone was seen once. This chain joins TRBV6-5 and TRBJ1-5; 8 bases fit TRBD1. The CDR3 extends over 16 amino acids. Germline V gene sequence: CDR1 MNHEY, CDR2 SVGAGI. With V trimmed by 2 bases and J by 6 bases, 9 bases remained unmatched. CDR3 bases: TGTGCCAGCAGTTACATGACAGGGGCTTCGGTTCAGCCCCAGCATTTT. This sequence encodes CASSYMTGASVQPQHF.